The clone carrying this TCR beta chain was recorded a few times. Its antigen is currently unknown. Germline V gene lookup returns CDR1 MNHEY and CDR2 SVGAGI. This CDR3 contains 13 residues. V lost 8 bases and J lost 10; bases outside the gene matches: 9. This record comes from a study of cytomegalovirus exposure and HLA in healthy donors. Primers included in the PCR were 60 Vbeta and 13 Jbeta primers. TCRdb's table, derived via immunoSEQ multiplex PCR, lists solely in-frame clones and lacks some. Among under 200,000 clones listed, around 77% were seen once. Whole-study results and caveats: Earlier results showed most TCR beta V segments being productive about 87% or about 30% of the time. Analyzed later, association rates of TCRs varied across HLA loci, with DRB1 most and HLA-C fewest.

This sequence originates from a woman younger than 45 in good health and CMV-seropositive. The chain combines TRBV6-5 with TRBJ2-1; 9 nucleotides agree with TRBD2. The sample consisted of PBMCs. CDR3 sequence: CASGYSGGGEQFF. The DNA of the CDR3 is TGTGCCAGCGGCTATAGCGGGGGAGGGGAGCAGTTCTTC.